The 10 T cell receptor beta chains below were found in one sample sequenced in a study of T cells in Graves' hyperthyroidism and ophthalmopathy (dated by TCRdb to between 2018 and 2021). Library prep was done by multiplex PCR. The instrument was an Illumina HiSeq 2000. TCR beta CDR3 regions were amplified from RNA transcripts. For the first round of RT-PCR on the TCR CDR3, the HTBI primer set was used together with the Qiagen OneStep RT-PCR kit. TCRdb reanalyzed the raw reads on its own, using fastp at Q25 for trimming and MiXCR for clone calling, and kept in-frame beta chains. Each entry merges the rows of one CDR3 protein and shows their most common DNA and genes. This sample is represented by 400,000 to 500,000 distinct CDR3 sequences; approximately 14% of them were singletons. 17% of the sample lies in the top ten. Source material: blood. These receptors were collected from a woman aged 18 to 35 with Graves' hyperthyroidism.

The rearrangement uses TRBV5-1 and TRBJ2-2; D perhaps matches TRBD1 (6 bases). V lost 1 base and J lost 3, with 10 bases in between. Per germline, CDR1 SGHRS and CDR2 YFSETQ. This CDR3 is 15 amino acids long. The CDR3 nucleotides are TGCGCCAGCAGCTTGAATCAGGGGTACACCGGGGAGCTGTTTTTT. Residues: CASSLNQGYTGELFF.

This clonotype has a handful of counts. The chain employs TRBV6-2 or TRBV6-3 and TRBJ2-1; possibly TRBD2 for D (6 bases). Per the germline V gene, CDR1 is MNHEY and CDR2 is SVGEGT. The CDR3 is 19 amino acids. Trimming left V 2 bases short and J 2 bases short, with 22 bases between. The CDR3 reads CASSYEQLAETSTYNEQFF. In DNA form, the CDR3 reads TGTGCCAGCAGTTACGAACAACTAGCAGAGACTTCAACCTACAATGAGCAGTTCTTC.

This clonotype was seen many times. This rearrangement joins TRBV7-8 to TRBJ1-5; TRBD1 might be the D (6 bases). V gave up 1 base and J gave up 6 bases, with 13 bases separating them. This CDR3 comprises 15 residues. Germline CDR1 and CDR2: SGHVS and FQNEAQ. The CDR3 DNA reads as TGTGCCAGCAGCTTAGTCACAGGGCCGCGTCAGCCCCAGCATTTT. Its translation: CASSLVTGPRQPQHF. The full variable domain, completed using reference TRBV7-8 and TRBJ1-5, is GAGVSQSPRYKVAKRGQDVALRCDPISGHVSLFWYQQALGQGPEFLTYFQNEAQLDKSGLPSDRFFAERPEGSVSTLKIQRTQQEDSAVYLCASSLVTGPRQPQHFGDGTRLSIL.

The chain carries TRBV9 and TRBJ1-4; 9 bases match TRBD1. Germline CDR1 is SGDLS and CDR2 is YYNGEE. J gave up 8 bases and V 3 bases, and 8 bases lay outside the gene matches. The CDR3 covers 15 residues. CDR3 sequence reads: CASSAKDRGGEKLFF. CDR3 nucleotides: TGTGCCAGCAGCGCGAAGGACAGGGGAGGCGAAAAACTGTTTTTT.

This clonotype was counted at least ten times. V is TRBV6-1 and J is TRBJ2-1, with TRBD1 identical over 7 bases. The CDR3 spans 14 residues. The trim removed 7 bases at V and 7 bases at J, leaving 10 bases unmatched. Germline-derived CDR1 and CDR2 are MNHNS and SASEGT. The CDR3: CASKGQARGNEQFF. Written as DNA, the CDR3 is TGTGCCAGCAAAGGACAGGCCCGAGGGAATGAGCAGTTCTTC.

This clonotype showed up many times. V usage is TRBV2 and J usage is TRBJ2-1, with D hard to call. This CDR3 is built from 14 residues. The V end was cut by 5 bases, the J end by 5 bases, with 13 bases between. The V gene's germline CDR1 is SNHLY and CDR2 FYNNEI. The CDR3 loop reads CASSLQWADNEQFF. The CDR3 DNA sequence: TGTGCCAGCAGTCTCCAATGGGCCGACAATGAGCAGTTCTTC. Variable domain in full (rest from reference TRBV2 and TRBJ2-1): EPEVTQTPSHQVTQMGQEVILRCVPISNHLYFYWYRQILGQKVEFLVSFYNNEISEKSEIFDDQFSVERPDGSNFTLKIRSTKLEDSAMYFCASSLQWADNEQFFGPGTRLTVL.

V gene TRBV29-1 combines with J gene TRBJ1-2; 9 bases align to TRBD1. CDR1 and CDR2 (germline): SQVTM, ANQGSEA. The V segment lost 5 bases and the J segment 4 bases; nucleotides outside the gene matches: 8. The length of the CDR3 is 14 residues. DNA of the CDR3: TGCAGCGTTACGGACAGGGGCCCAGGCTATGGCTACACCTTC. Translated: CSVTDRGPGYGYTF.

Ten or more counts support this clonotype. The chain recombines TRBV7-9 with TRBJ2-1; D might be TRBD1 or TRBD2, each matching 5 bases. This CDR3 contains 14 residues. Germline V gene data show CDR1 as SEHNR and CDR2 as FQNEAQ (reference sequence). V lost 5 bases to trimming and J lost 7 bases, with 15 bases between them. CDR3 DNA: TGTGCCAGCAGCCTCGGGGCGGGTCTAAATGAGCAGTTCTTC. Protein product: CASSLGAGLNEQFF.

CDR3 nucleotide sequence: TGTGCCAGCAGCCTAAACCTCGGGACAGGGGGGCAGCCCCAGCATTTT. It translates to CASSLNLGTGGQPQHF. V gene TRBV5-6 combines with J gene TRBJ1-5, with TRBD1 identical over 11 bases. From germline, CDR1 is SGHDT and CDR2 YYEEEE. The trim removed 4 bases at V and 7 bases at J, leaving 10 bases unmatched. The CDR3 extends over 16 amino acids.

This clonotype was counted ten times or more. The chain is built from TRBV7-9 and TRBJ2-1; 11 nucleotides align to TRBD2. Per germline, CDR1 SEHNR and CDR2 FQNEAQ (reference sequence). This CDR3 has 16 residues. After removal of 6 bases from V and 5 bases from J, the junction contained 9 bases not matched to a gene. The CDR3 nucleotides read TGTGCCAGCAGGCGACGGGGACTAGCGGATAACAATGAGCAGTTCTTC. This gives the protein CASRRRGLADNNEQFF.